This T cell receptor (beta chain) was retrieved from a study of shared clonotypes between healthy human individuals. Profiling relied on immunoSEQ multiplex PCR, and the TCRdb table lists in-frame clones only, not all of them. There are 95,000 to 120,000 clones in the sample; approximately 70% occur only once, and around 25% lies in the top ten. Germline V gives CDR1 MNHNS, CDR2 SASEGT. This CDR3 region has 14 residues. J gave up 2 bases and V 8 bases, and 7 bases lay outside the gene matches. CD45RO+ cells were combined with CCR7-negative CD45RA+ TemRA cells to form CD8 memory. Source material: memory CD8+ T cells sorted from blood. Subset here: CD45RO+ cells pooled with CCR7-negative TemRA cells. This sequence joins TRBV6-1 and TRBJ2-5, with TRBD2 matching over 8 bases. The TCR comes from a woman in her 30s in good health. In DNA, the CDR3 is TGTGCCAGCTTAAGCGGGAGTGGACAAGAGACCCAGTACTTC. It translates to CASLSGSGQETQYF.